This entry lists 26 T cell receptor beta chains sequenced from one sample in a study of T cells after yellow fever vaccination. TCRdb reprocessed the 5' RACE reads with MiXCR, giving one entry per CDR3 protein. Counted here are fewer than 350,000 distinct CDR3 sequences, 8.7% occurring once; the ten biggest clones make up 18%. This specimen consisted of PBMCs, obtained on the day of the first yellow fever vaccination. The receptors come from a man between 18 and 35 years old who received the YFV17D yellow fever vaccine.

This clonotype was observed a few times. The chain employs TRBV20-1 and TRBJ1-2; D unresolved. Trimming took off 6 bases at V and 4 bases at J, with 9 bases between the two ends. Germline V gene data show CDR1 as DFQATT and CDR2 as SNEGSKA (reference sequence). The CDR3 loop spans 11 amino acids. The DNA for the CDR3 is TGCAGTGCGCTTGCGGGCTATGGCTACACCTTC. Protein sequence: CSALAGYGYTF.

This clonotype has just a few counts. The V gene is TRBV7-9, the J gene TRBJ2-5; TRBD2 might be the D (5 bases). Germline V lookup: CDR1 SEHNR, CDR2 FQNEAQ (reference sequence). V lost 5 bases and J 0 bases, leaving 16 bases between the germline ends. This CDR3 is built from 16 residues. The CDR3 coding sequence is TGTGCCAGCAGCCCCATCCGAAGGCGGGACCAAGAGACCCAGTACTTC. Its protein is CASSPIRRRDQETQYF.

This clonotype showed up just a few times. The CDR3 loop is CASSICPRETSSYEQYV. CDR3 DNA: TGTGCCAGCAGCATTTGTCCCAGGGAGACTAGCTCCTACGAGCAGTACGTC. The genes are TRBV21-1 and TRBJ2-7; whether TRBD1, the table's D call, matches the DNA was not checked. TRBV21-1 is a pseudogene segment. The CDR3 has 17 residues.

The J gene is TRBJ2-5, the V gene TRBV29-1; the match to TRBD1 covers 7 bases. The germline V gene encodes CDR1 SQVTM and CDR2 ANQGSEA. CDR3 length equals 12 residues. The V and J ends lost 4 bases and 2 bases, in that order; junction bases with no gene match: 1. The CDR3 region is CSVGRGQETQYF. The CDR3, as DNA: TGCAGCGTTGGCAGGGGGCAAGAGACCCAGTACTTC.

This clonotype has just a few counts. The chain employs TRBV7-8 and TRBJ1-3, with TRBD1 as a possible D gene (5 bases). The V and J ends lost 5 bases and 0 bases respectively, with 20 bases between them. Per germline, CDR1 SGHVS and CDR2 FQNEAQ. This CDR3 is built from 18 residues. Here the CDR3 reads CASSLVAGKTISGNTIYF. In DNA, the CDR3 is TGTGCCAGCAGCCTAGTGGCAGGGAAAACAATCTCTGGAAACACCATATATTTT.

This clonotype has a count of ten or more. V gene TRBV7-2 combines with J gene TRBJ2-1, with 7 bases identical to TRBD1. Germline CDR1 SGHTA, CDR2 FQGNSA. There are 15 residues in the CDR3. V was clipped by 6 bases and J by 3 bases; unmatched bases: 8. CDR3 sequence: CASRYWTGIYNEQFF. The CDR3 DNA reads as TGTGCCAGCAGATACTGGACAGGTATCTACAATGAGCAGTTCTTC.

This clonotype turned up a few times. The chain joins TRBV6-1 to TRBJ1-2; D ambiguous. Germline V lookup: CDR1 MNHNS, CDR2 SASEGT. The CDR3 covers 11 residues. Trimming took 9 bases from V and 8 from J, leaving 13 bases between them. The CDR3 sequence: CASGPAGGYTF. The CDR3 DNA reads TGTGCCAGTGGACCCGCGGGGGGCTACACCTTC.

This clonotype was picked up many times. The rearrangement uses TRBV2 and TRBJ2-7, with 8 bases identical to TRBD1. The CDR3 consists of 12 residues. The ends lost 0 bases at V and 11 bases at J; junction bases unmatched: 3. Germline lookup yields CDR1 SNHLY and CDR2 FYNNEI. The CDR3 region has the DNA TGTGCCAGCAGTGAAGCCCAGGGGGCAGAGTACTTC. It codes for CASSEAQGAEYF.

The J gene is TRBJ2-3, the V gene TRBV10-1; TRBD1 aligns across 9 bases. The ends lost 6 bases at V and 8 bases at J; junction bases unmatched: 9. Per germline, CDR1 WNHNN and CDR2 SYGVQD (reference sequence). The CDR3 runs 14 residues. The CDR3, as DNA: TGCGCCAGCAGGCCATCGACAGGGGGTTTTACGCAGTATTTT. The encoded protein is CASRPSTGGFTQYF.

This clonotype was detected a few times. The V gene is TRBV15, the J gene TRBJ1-5; D call uncertain. Trimming removed 0 bases at V and 0 bases at J, with 6 bases between. The CDR3 has 15 amino acids. The germline V gene encodes CDR1 LNHNV and CDR2 YYDKDF (reference sequence). This CDR3 is CATSRDVGSNQPQHF. CDR3 bases: TGTGCCACCAGCAGAGACGTGGGTAGCAATCAGCCCCAGCATTTT.

This clonotype has only a few counts. The rearrangement links TRBV5-1 to TRBJ1-1, with a possible D match to TRBD1 (5 bases). The CDR3 spans 15 residues. The germline V gene has CDR1 SGHRS and CDR2 YFSETQ. Between the trimmed V and J ends, which lost 2 bases and 6 bases, there was a span of 17 bases. The CDR3 loop is CASSFLLGGRAEAFF. In DNA, the CDR3 is TGCGCCAGCAGCTTCCTCCTTGGGGGAAGGGCTGAAGCTTTCTTT.

This clonotype was counted only a few times. Here the CDR3 reads CASTTQGVMNTEAFF. Here the CDR3 DNA reads TGTGCCAGCACCACCCAGGGAGTTATGAACACTGAAGCTTTCTTT. The chain couples TRBV2 to TRBJ1-1; weak D call: TRBD1 (5 bases). V was cut by 7 bases and J by 0 bases, with 15 bases left in between. CDR1 SNHLY and CDR2 FYNNEI come from the germline V gene. The CDR3 sequence is 15 residues long.

In this sample, this clonotype turned up many times. The chain employs TRBV28 and TRBJ1-5; 7 bases fit TRBD1. Per the germline V gene, CDR1 is MDHEN and CDR2 is SYDVKM. Trimming cost V 4 bases and J 5 bases; bases outside gene matches: 2. CDR3 length: 13 amino acids. CDR3: CASSYRGYQPQHF. CDR3 nucleotide sequence: TGTGCCAGCAGTTACAGGGGTTATCAGCCCCAGCATTTT.

The DNA for the CDR3 is TGTGCCAGCAGCGTAGGACAGGGCACCGGGGAGCTGTTTTTT. Translation: CASSVGQGTGELFF. The V gene is TRBV5-4, the J gene TRBJ2-2, with 8 bases matching TRBD1. Germline CDR1 SGHNT, CDR2 YYREEE (reference sequence). The length of the CDR3 is 14 residues. The J segment lost 4 bases and the V segment lost 4 bases, leaving 3 bases of the junction unmatched.

The chain employs TRBV12-3 or TRBV12-4 and TRBJ2-6; TRBD2 is a possible D gene (5 bases). The CDR3 sequence is 16 residues long. V was clipped by 5 bases and J by 3 bases, with 14 bases between them. CDR3 nucleotide sequence: TGTGCCAGCAGTCCCCTCTACGGGATTGGGGCCAACGTCCTGACTTTC. Its protein product is CASSPLYGIGANVLTF.

The gene calls are TRBV6-1 and TRBJ2-1, with TRBD1 matching 7 bases. The J segment lost 4 bases and the V segment lost 6 bases, leaving 12 bases of the junction unmatched. Germline V gene sequence: CDR1 MNHNS, CDR2 SASEGT. The CDR3 is made up of 16 amino acids. The CDR3 DNA is TGTGCCAGCAGCCGACCTGGACAGGAGCTTTACAATGAGCAGTTCTTC. Protein: CASSRPGQELYNEQFF.

The V gene is TRBV19, the J gene TRBJ2-3; D may match TRBD1 or TRBD2 (5 bases each). The CDR3 is 14 amino acids. Looked up from germline, CDR1 is LNHDA and CDR2 is SQIVND (reference sequence). V was shortened by 0 bases and J by 14 bases, with 18 bases between the two germline ends. CDR3 nucleotide sequence: TGTGCCAGTAGTATAGATCGGGACGCTCTTTCACCGTATTTT. This gives the protein CASSIDRDALSPYF.

This clonotype turned up a few times. The genes are TRBV6-1 and TRBJ2-5; 7 bases match TRBD1. This CDR3 is built from 16 residues. V shed 3 bases, J shed 5 bases, and the junction held 12 bases outside the gene matches. Germline CDR1 and CDR2: MNHNS and SASEGT. CDR3 DNA sequence: TGTGCCAGCAGTGAGACGGGAACAGGGGAATCGGAGACCCAGTACTTC. Amino acid sequence: CASSETGTGESETQYF.

This clonotype was observed many times. The chain recombines TRBV20-1 with TRBJ1-4; D perhaps matches TRBD1 (6 bases). Trimming took off 4 bases at V and 3 bases at J, with 12 bases between the two ends. The CDR3 extends over 14 amino acids. Germline CDR1 and CDR2: DFQATT and SNEGSKA (reference sequence). CDR3: CSATLGAANEKLFF. The CDR3 DNA is TGCAGTGCTACCCTGGGGGCAGCTAATGAAAAACTGTTTTTT.

V gene TRBV27 combines with J gene TRBJ2-5; tentatively, D is TRBD2 (6 bases). The CDR3 has 15 residues. Germline loops: CDR1 MNHEY, CDR2 SMNVEV (reference sequence). V gave up 6 bases and J gave up 1 base, with 15 bases separating them. The CDR3 loop reads CASRSGGAAQETQYF. The CDR3 DNA sequence: TGTGCCAGCAGATCGGGCGGGGCAGCCCAAGAGACCCAGTACTTC.

The V gene is TRBV7-9, the J gene TRBJ2-5; 10 nucleotides line up with TRBD1. The trim removed 4 bases at V and 3 bases at J, leaving 5 bases unmatched. The CDR3 contains 15 residues. From germline, CDR1 is SEHNR and CDR2 FQNEAQ (reference sequence). The CDR3: CASSSGGTGEETQYF. CDR3 nucleotides: TGTGCCAGCAGCTCCGGCGGGACAGGGGAAGAGACCCAGTACTTC.

This clonotype was observed a few times. The rearrangement joins TRBV6-1 to TRBJ2-7; 8 bases map to TRBD1. Germline lookup yields CDR1 MNHNS and CDR2 SASEGT. This CDR3 is 13 amino acids long. V was pared by 9 bases and J by 2 bases, with 6 bases of the junction left unmatched. The CDR3 is CARNRDRTYEQYV. The CDR3 DNA follows: TGTGCCAGAAACCGGGACAGGACCTACGAGCAGTACGTC.

The rearrangement links TRBV7-9 to TRBJ2-4, with D unclear. The V end was cut by 10 bases, the J end by 1 base, with 11 bases between. CDR3 length: 13 residues. CDR1 and CDR2 (germline): SEHNR, FQNEAQ (reference sequence). The CDR3 DNA reads TGTGCCACCAGTGCCCTGGCCAAAAACATTCAGTACTTC. Its translation: CATSALAKNIQYF.

This clonotype was recorded a few times. The chain joins TRBV7-3 to TRBJ2-1; TRBD2 agrees at 7 bases. Germline loops: CDR1 SGHTA, CDR2 FQGTGA. V gave up 6 bases and J gave up 8 bases; unmatched junction bases: 7. This CDR3 is 13 amino acids long. CDR3 sequence: CASSRTSLHEQFF. The CDR3 nucleotides are TGTGCCAGCAGTCGGACTAGTCTACATGAGCAGTTCTTC.

The gene calls are TRBV4-3 and TRBJ2-2, with TRBD1 as a possible D gene (6 bases). This CDR3 is built from 16 residues. The V gene's germline CDR1 is LGHNA and CDR2 YSLEER. V was shortened by 6 bases and J by 1 base, with 15 bases between the two germline ends. The CDR3 DNA follows: TGCGCCAGCAGACCTACCTTGGACAGGAACACCGGGGAGCTGTTTTTT. Residues: CASRPTLDRNTGELFF.

The chain links TRBV10-3 to TRBJ1-2; perhaps TRBD1 as D (5 bases). Germline V lookup: CDR1 ENHRY, CDR2 SYGVKD. The V end lost 1 base, the J end lost 5 bases, and 11 bases lay between the germline ends. The CDR3 has 14 residues. The chain's CDR3 is CAISELSGRYGYTF. The CDR3 region has the DNA TGTGCCATCAGTGAGTTGTCAGGGCGGTATGGCTACACCTTC.